The 18 T cell receptor beta chains given below trace back to one sample, sequenced in a study of T cell responses to AZD1222 COVID-19 vaccine. This table comes from immunoSEQ multiplex PCR, and its TCRdb copy is limited to in-frame clones, with some not included. Of 110,000 or so clones in the sample, about nine tenths were seen once. The specimen comprised peripheral blood, sampled 28 days after the second dose of the MenACWY control vaccine. The receptors originated from an adult who received the MenACWY meningococcal vaccine as a control.

The rearrangement joins TRBV2 to TRBJ2-3, with 7 positions matching TRBD2. Trimming removed 7 bases from V and 2 bases from J; junction bases left unmatched: 6. The V gene's germline CDR1 is SNHLY and CDR2 FYNNEI. The CDR3 runs 14 residues. The CDR3 nucleotides are TGTGCCAGCATTGTGGGAGGGCCCACAGATACGCAGTATTTT. Its protein product is CASIVGGPTDTQYF.

This chain connects TRBV29-1 to TRBJ2-1; no firm D call. Germline V gene data show CDR1 as SQVTM and CDR2 as ANQGSEA. The CDR3 extends over 13 amino acids. Between the trimmed V and J ends, which lost 2 bases and 5 bases, there was a span of 10 bases. In DNA form, the CDR3 reads TGCAGCGTTGAAAGCCAGTTGGACAATGAGCAGTTCTTC. Its translation: CSVESQLDNEQFF.

The V call is TRBV6-2 or TRBV6-3, the J call TRBJ2-1; 16 bases are shared with TRBD2. Trimming removed 0 bases from V and 8 bases from J; junction bases left unmatched: 13. Per the germline V gene, CDR1 is MNHEY and CDR2 is SVGEGT. The CDR3 is 20 residues long. As DNA, the CDR3 is TGTGCCAGCAGTTACTCGGGGACTAGCGGGGGGGCCCTTAGGTCGCATGAGCAGTTCTTC. Encoded protein: CASSYSGTSGGALRSHEQFF.

The V and J genes are TRBV28 and TRBJ1-5, with a possible D match to TRBD1 (6 bases). CDR3 size: 14 residues. Germline CDR1 and CDR2: MDHEN and SYDVKM. The V gene lost 5 bases and the J gene lost 6 bases, with 14 bases spanning the gap. The CDR3 reads CASSPYREGQPQHF. DNA for the CDR3: TGTGCCAGCAGTCCATACAGGGAGGGTCAGCCCCAGCATTTT.

The chain combines TRBV28 with TRBJ2-7, with 9 nucleotides matching TRBD1. V trimming: 6 bases; J trimming: 7 bases; junction bases outside the gene matches: 4. CDR3 size: 12 residues. CDR1 and CDR2 (germline): MDHEN, SYDVKM. The CDR3: CASRTGGGEQYF. CDR3 bases: TGTGCCAGCAGGACAGGGGGGGGAGAGCAGTACTTC.

The genes are TRBV21-1 and TRBJ2-5; the DNA was not compared with TRBD2, the D call given in the table. TRBV21-1 counts as a pseudogene. The CDR3 spans 18 residues. CDR3 nucleotides: TGTGCCAGCAGCGTCCCGGCGGGAGGGGACAGATCTGCGGAGACCCAGTACTTC. Its protein is CASSVPAGGDRSAETQYF.

In this sample, this clone turned up once. The gene calls are TRBV18 and TRBJ2-1; 8 nucleotides line up with TRBD1. CDR3 length equals 12 residues. V was pared by 4 bases and J by 14 bases, with 7 bases of the junction left unmatched. Germline lookup yields CDR1 KGHSH and CDR2 LQKENI. Here the CDR3 DNA reads TGTGCCAGCTCACTAGCCTCAGGGGGCGAGTTCTTC. Translated: CASSLASGGEFF.

The V call is TRBV5-1, the J call TRBJ2-1; TRBD2 agrees at 11 bases. V shed 0 bases, J shed 9 bases, and the junction held 2 bases outside the gene matches. CDR3 length equals 14 residues. Germline V gene sequence: CDR1 SGHRS, CDR2 YFSETQ. The CDR3 coding sequence is TGCGCCAGCAGCTTGGGGCTAGCGGGGGGTGAGCAGTTCTTC. This sequence encodes CASSLGLAGGEQFF.

The J gene is TRBJ2-3, the V gene TRBV5-1, with TRBD1 as a possible D gene (6 bases). The CDR3 runs 13 residues. V lost 2 bases and J 4 bases, leaving 8 bases between the germline ends. Germline loops: CDR1 SGHRS, CDR2 YFSETQ. In DNA form, the CDR3 reads TGCGCCAGCAGCTTTACAGGGTCAGATACGCAGTATTTT. Its protein product is CASSFTGSDTQYF.

This clone was seen once. J is TRBJ2-3 and V is TRBV4-3, with 12 bases lining up with TRBD2. With V trimmed by 0 bases and J by 6 bases, 13 bases remained unmatched. The CDR3 length is 19 residues. The germline gives CDR1 LGHNA, CDR2 YSLEER. The DNA of the CDR3 is TGCGCCAGCAGCCAAGATCTAGCGGGGGGGTCCCTTGTTTTTGATACGCAGTATTTT. It encodes CASSQDLAGGSLVFDTQYF.

The chain employs TRBV3-1 (or the pseudogene TRBV3-2) and TRBJ1-2; no definite D call. Germline lookup yields CDR1 LGHDT and CDR2 YNNKEL (reference sequence). Trimming stripped 0 bases from V and 0 bases from J, with 14 bases between. The CDR3 extends over 17 amino acids. The CDR3 region is CASSQDSYTTANYGYTF. Written as DNA, the CDR3 is TGTGCCAGCAGCCAAGATTCGTATACTACAGCTAACTATGGCTACACCTTC.

V usage is TRBV18 and J usage is TRBJ1-2; 8 bases line up with TRBD1. The J segment lost 3 bases and the V segment lost 6 bases, leaving 3 bases of the junction unmatched. Per germline, CDR1 KGHSH and CDR2 LQKENI. The CDR3 runs to 13 residues. Here the CDR3 reads CASSLGQDYGYTF. DNA for the CDR3: TGTGCCAGCTCGCTGGGACAGGACTATGGCTACACCTTC. Together with reference TRBV18 and TRBJ1-2, the CDR3 gives the full variable domain: NAGVMQNPRHLVRRRGQEARLRCSPMKGHSHVYWYRQLPEEGLKFMVYLQKENIIDESGMPKERFSAEFPKEGPSILRIQQVVRGDSAAYFCASSLGQDYGYTFGSGTRLTVV.

This chain links TRBV7-9 with TRBJ1-3; D remains unclear. The CDR3 is made up of 12 amino acids. Trimming cost V 3 bases and J 4 bases, with 4 bases left between them. In germline, CDR1 is SEHNR, CDR2 FQNEAQ (reference sequence). The CDR3 DNA reads TGTGCCAGCAGCTTGCCGGGAAACACCATATATTTT. This gives the protein CASSLPGNTIYF. The full variable domain, its missing parts supplied by reference TRBV7-9 and TRBJ1-3, is DTGVSQNPRHKITKRGQNVTFRCDPISEHNRLYWYRQTLGQGPEFLTYFQNEAQLEKSRLLSDRFSAERPKGSFSTLEIQRTEQGDSAMYLCASSLPGNTIYFGEGSWLTVV.

As to this clone: At the DNA level, this CDR3 is encoded by other sequences in the same sample as well. The J gene is TRBJ2-5, the V gene TRBV25-1; D is uncertain. The germline V gene has CDR1 MGHDK and CDR2 SYGVNS. V lost 6 bases to trimming and J lost 7 bases, with 6 bases between them. The CDR3 extends over 10 amino acids. CDR3 in DNA: TGTGCCAGCAGCGATGGGACCCAGTACTTC. Protein sequence: CASSDGTQYF.

The chain combines TRBV21-1 with TRBJ1-1. TRBV21-1 is a known pseudogene. This CDR3 contains 14 residues. The CDR3 protein is CASSKGGVNTEAFF. CDR3 nucleotide sequence: TGTGCCAGCAGCAAAGGGGGAGTGAACACTGAAGCTTTCTTT.

V gene TRBV11-2 combines with J gene TRBJ1-6, with D uncertain. Germline V gene data show CDR1 as SGHAT and CDR2 as FQNNGV. V was cut by 1 base and J by 9 bases, with 13 bases left in between. The CDR3 covers 15 residues. DNA for the CDR3: TGTGCCAGCAGCTTAGGGAGGAACCCAAGTTCACCCCTCCACTTT. Protein sequence: CASSLGRNPSSPLHF.

The rearrangement joins TRBV29-1 to TRBJ2-5, with D tentatively TRBD1 (6 bases). Trimming pared 6 bases from V and 5 bases from J, leaving 13 bases between. Germline V gene data show CDR1 as SQVTM and CDR2 as ANQGSEA. The CDR3 extends over 12 amino acids. CDR3 sequence (DNA): TGCAGCGTGGAGACAGGAATCGAGACCCAGTACTTC. This codes for CSVETGIETQYF. The full variable domain, with the rest looked up from reference TRBV29-1 and TRBJ2-5, is SAVISQKPSRDICQRGTSLTIQCQVDSQVTMMFWYRQQPGQSLTLIATANQGSEATYESGFVIDKFPISRPNLTFSTLTVSNMSPEDSSIYLCSVETGIETQYFGPGTRLLVL.

This clone appeared once. The chain uses TRBV18 and TRBJ2-1; the D gene could be TRBD1 or TRBD2 (6 bases each). V was shortened by 4 bases and J by 7 bases, with 17 bases between the two germline ends. This CDR3 is 15 amino acids long. Germline V gene data show CDR1 as KGHSH and CDR2 as LQKENI. The CDR3 sequence is CASSRRQGRWNEQFF. CDR3 sequence (DNA): TGTGCCAGCTCACGGCGGCAGGGGAGGTGGAATGAGCAGTTCTTC.